A selection of T cell receptor beta chains follows, all from one sample in a study of blood T cell repertoires in COVID-19. Sequencing was performed with immunoSEQ multiplex PCR; in TCRdb, only in-frame clones are kept and a portion is missing. Altogether 250,000 to 350,000 clones are present, over 75% being singletons, with the ten largest covering roughly 4.3%. Sequenced sample: PBMCs or T cells enriched from blood (not recorded which). The receptors were gathered from a woman in her 30s who had recovered from COVID-19. CDR3s include the opening cysteine and the closing phenylalanine or tryptophan. A D gene is named only where the DNA matches it firmly. A clone size is listed for some rows: how often the clone was seen (once, few, many), or a class if it is expanded.

>TRBV7-2|NA|TRBJ1-3|NA|12
CASRRTGNTIYF
TGTGCCAGCAGGCGAACTGGAAACACCATATATTTT
>TRBV25-1|NA|TRBJ1-1|NA|14
CASRYGGVNTEAFF
TGTGCCAGCAGGTATGGGGGGGTGAACACTGAAGCTTTCTTT
>TRBV12-3/TRBV12-4|NA|TRBJ1-1|NA|13
CASSLRGDTEAFF
TGTGCCAGCAGTTTACGGGGGGACACTGAAGCTTTCTTT
>TRBV7-8|NA|TRBJ1-5|NA|16
CASSLSGHNSNQPQHF
TGTGCCAGCAGCTTGAGCGGGCACAATAGCAATCAGCCCCAGCATTTT
>TRBV14|NA|TRBJ2-7|TRBD2|16
CASSPTRLAATYEQYF
TGTGCCAGCAGCCCTACTCGACTAGCGGCCACCTACGAGCAGTACTTC
>TRBV3-1/TRBV3-2|NA|TRBJ1-5|NA|15
CASSPGGLPSQPQHF
TGTGCCAGCAGCCCGGGGGGCCTCCCTAGCCAGCCCCAGCATTTT
>TRBV7-8|few|TRBJ2-2|TRBD1|17
CASSFVPGQGDTGELFF
TGTGCCAGCAGCTTCGTTCCGGGACAGGGGGATACCGGGGAGCTGTTTTTT
>TRBV28|NA|TRBJ2-7|TRBD1|18
CASSLSRTGRKISYEQYF
TGTGCCAGCAGTTTAAGTCGGACAGGTAGGAAAATATCCTACGAGCAGTACTTC
>TRBV5-6|NA|TRBJ1-3|NA|16
CASSRRLTSSGNTIYF
TGTGCCAGCAGCCGGAGACTTACGAGCTCTGGAAACACCATATATTTT
>TRBV30|once|TRBJ1-1|TRBD1|14
CAWISPTGAGMAFF
TGTGCCTGGATCTCGCCGACAGGGGCGGGTATGGCTTTCTTT
>TRBV3-1/TRBV3-2|NA|TRBJ2-1|NA|13
CASSRGNYNEQFF
TGTGCCAGCAGCAGGGGGAACTACAATGAGCAGTTCTTC
>TRBV11-2|NA|TRBJ2-3|TRBD1|17
CASSFAQGARSGDTQYF
TGTGCCAGCAGCTTCGCACAGGGGGCGCGGAGCGGGGATACGCAGTATTTT
>TRBV18|NA|TRBJ1-2|NA|15
CASSPGHQERYGYTF
TGTGCCAGCTCACCGGGACACCAAGAGCGGTATGGCTACACCTTC